The 13 T cell receptor beta chains in this list originate from one sample, sequenced in a study of graft-versus-host responses after intestinal transplantation. Co-plated with 200,000 CFSE-labeled responder cells were 200,000 irradiated, violet-dye-labeled stimulator cells. Data came from immunoSEQ multiplex PCR; TCRdb stores just in-frame clones and leaves some out. This sample has 9,000 to 10,000 clones, with 25% to 30% found just once. This specimen was alloreactive CD8+ T cells from a mixed lymphocyte reaction culture, taken before intestinal transplant. Documented subset: CFSE-low proliferating T cells sorted from roughly six-day pre-transplant mixed lymphocyte reaction (GvH or HvG direction). The receptor set was obtained from a human patient who received an intestinal transplant.

This clone counts as medium-sized. The genes are TRBV10-3 and TRBJ1-2, with a possible D match to TRBD1 (5 bases). With 6 bases removed from V and 5 bases from J, the gap between germline ends came to 13 bases. Germline loops: CDR1 ENHRY, CDR2 SYGVKD. The CDR3 is made up of 13 amino acids. The CDR3 loop reads CAISDRGGYGYTF. In DNA, the CDR3 is TGTGCCATCAGCGACCGGGGGGGGTATGGCTACACCTTC.

This clone appeared a few times. V is TRBV10-3 and J is TRBJ1-2; weak D call: TRBD1 (6 bases). This CDR3 region has 15 residues. Germline V gene lookup returns CDR1 ENHRY and CDR2 SYGVKD. Trimming shortened V by 0 bases and J by 4 bases, and 12 bases separated the two germline ends. The CDR3 coding sequence is TGTGCCATCAGTGAGTCCCAGACAGGTGTCTATGGCTACACCTTC. Protein: CAISESQTGVYGYTF.

A few counts support this clone. This chain connects TRBV13 to TRBJ1-1; D is unclear. The ends were cut back, 3 bases at V and 5 bases at J, with 16 bases in the middle. This CDR3 region has 15 residues. Per the germline V gene, CDR1 is PRHDT and CDR2 is FYEKMQ (reference sequence). The CDR3 reads CASSFPLGLRTEAFF. CDR3 DNA sequence: TGTGCCAGCAGCTTCCCTCTTGGGCTAAGGACTGAAGCTTTCTTT.

This clone was seen once. The chain uses TRBV7-6 and TRBJ2-3; no firm D call. Germline loops: CDR1 SGHVS, CDR2 FNYEAQ. CDR3 size: 12 residues. Trimming left V 4 bases short and J 9 bases short, with 11 bases between. In DNA form, the CDR3 reads TGTGCCAGCAGCTCCGACTTGGAAACGCAGTATTTT. It is translated as CASSSDLETQYF.

By sample fraction, this clone is medium-sized. This chain's CDR3 is CASSLGASGLYNEQFF. Written as DNA, the CDR3 is TGTGCCAGCAGCTTAGGGGCTAGCGGTCTGTACAATGAGCAGTTCTTC. The V gene is TRBV7-6, the J gene TRBJ2-1; 7 nucleotides agree with TRBD2. The J segment lost 4 bases and the V segment lost 1 base, leaving 7 bases of the junction unmatched. From germline, CDR1 is SGHVS and CDR2 FNYEAQ. CDR3 length: 16 amino acids.

This sequence joins TRBV11-2 and TRBJ2-3, with D possibly being TRBD2 (5 bases). There are 13 residues in the CDR3. Per the germline V gene, CDR1 is SGHAT and CDR2 is FQNNGV. The V and J ends lost 5 bases and 1 base respectively, with 7 bases between them. The CDR3 region has the DNA TGTGCCAGCAGCCCGAGGGGCACAGATACGCAGTATTTT. This translates into CASSPRGTDTQYF.

This clone is termed medium-sized (0.01 to 0.1%). The chain is built from TRBV19 and TRBJ1-1; D is undetermined. V lost 3 bases and J lost 1, with 9 bases in between. Germline CDR1 LNHDA, CDR2 SQIVND (reference sequence). The CDR3 sequence is 14 residues long. DNA for the CDR3: TGTGCCAGTAGTATTTGGGCAGGGAACACTGAAGCTTTCTTT. It translates to CASSIWAGNTEAFF.

V usage is TRBV6-1 and J usage is TRBJ1-1, with D possibly being TRBD1 (5 bases). The ends were cut back, 4 bases at V and 3 bases at J, with 18 bases in the middle. CDR3 length equals 16 residues. In germline, CDR1 is MNHNS, CDR2 SASEGT. The CDR3 sequence: CASSAFGGVIDTEAFF. Written as DNA, the CDR3 is TGTGCCAGCAGTGCGTTCGGGGGAGTTATTGACACTGAAGCTTTCTTT.

This clone was seen a few times. The chain couples TRBV5-4 to TRBJ1-5; D uncertain. Trimming removed 4 bases from V and 1 base from J, with 9 bases in between. This CDR3 is 14 amino acids long. The V gene's germline CDR1 is SGHNT and CDR2 YYREEE (reference sequence). The CDR3 sequence: CASSQDWSNQPQHF. CDR3 nucleotide sequence: TGTGCCAGCAGCCAAGACTGGAGCAATCAGCCCCAGCATTTT.

The chain joins TRBV6-6 to TRBJ1-5, with 7 bases matching TRBD1. Germline trimming cut 4 bases from V and 4 bases from J; bases unmatched to any gene: 7. This CDR3 is 15 amino acids long. Germline CDR1 MNHNY, CDR2 SVGAGI (reference sequence). The CDR3 bases are TGTGCCAGCAGTTGGCCGGGACAGCAGAATCAGCCCCAGCATTTT. It yields the protein CASSWPGQQNQPQHF.

The chain is built from TRBV27 and TRBJ1-1; no clear D. The CDR3 is 11 residues long. CDR1 and CDR2 from the germline V gene are MNHEY and SMNVEV (reference sequence). V lost 6 bases and J 2 bases, leaving 4 bases between the germline ends. CDR3 sequence: CASRRNTEAFF. In DNA form, the CDR3 reads TGTGCCAGCAGGAGAAACACTGAAGCTTTCTTT.

This rearrangement joins TRBV6-1 to TRBJ2-7; tentatively, D is TRBD2 (5 bases). Germline V gene data show CDR1 as MNHNS and CDR2 as SASEGT. Trimming left V 6 bases short and J 3 bases short, with 15 bases between. This CDR3 is 14 amino acids long. The chain's CDR3 is CASRPHRGHYEQYF. The CDR3 coding sequence is TGTGCCAGCAGGCCCCACAGAGGGCACTACGAGCAGTACTTC.

This clone was counted between two and nine times. The CDR3 DNA reads as TGCGCCAGCAGCCCTCGGACTAGTGTTGGTCGTGAGCAGTTCTTC. It encodes CASSPRTSVGREQFF. The chain carries TRBV4-1 and TRBJ2-1; TRBD2 matches 7 bases. Germline-derived CDR1 and CDR2 are MGHRA and YSYEKL. The CDR3 runs 15 residues. With V trimmed by 4 bases and J by 9 bases, 12 bases remained unmatched.